This is a list of T cell receptor beta chains from one sample in a study of blood T cell repertoires in COVID-19. Only in-frame clones appear in the TCRdb table, and some are missing; sequencing was by immunoSEQ multiplex PCR. This sample has around 300,000 clones; 75% to 90% occur once, and the top ten carry roughly 1.9%. Sequencing input: peripheral blood. These receptors came from a woman aged 25 to 39 who had recovered from COVID-19. Both conserved end residues are part of each CDR3. The D gene is left open where the match is weak. Expanded clones are given a class, and other clones once, few, many or no size at all.

TRBD2,NA,TRBV18,TRBJ2-7,CASSRLGGSQNEQYF,TGTGCCAGCTCACGTCTTGGCGGGAGTCAGAACGAGCAGTACTTC
NA,NA,TRBV6-1,TRBJ2-5,CASSDQAGETQYF,TGTGCCAGCAGTGACCAAGCGGGAGAGACCCAGTACTTC
NA,many,TRBV7-2,TRBJ1-1,CASSPRVWRHEAFF,TGTGCCAGCAGCCCGCGGGTCTGGCGGCATGAAGCTTTCTTT
TRBD2,NA,TRBV5-1,TRBJ2-7,CASSPEASGREYEQYF,TGCGCCAGCAGCCCGGAGGCTAGCGGGAGGGAATACGAGCAGTACTTC
NA,once,TRBV19,TRBJ2-1,CASSHRSGAVDEQFF,TGTGCCAGTAGCCACCGGAGCGGAGCGGTCGATGAGCAGTTCTTC
TRBD2,NA,TRBV5-1,TRBJ2-7,CASSLWTGGDEQYF,TGCGCCAGCAGCTTATGGACGGGAGGGGACGAGCAGTACTTC
NA,NA,TRBV29-1,TRBJ1-2,CSAYRASYGYTF,TGCAGCGCCTACAGGGCTTCCTATGGCTACACCTTC
TRBD2,NA,TRBV5-4,TRBJ2-1,CASSLGGGDYNEQFF,TGTGCCAGCAGCTTGGGCGGGGGGGACTACAATGAGCAGTTCTTC
TRBD1,few,TRBV6-5,TRBJ1-3,CASKGRGPGNTIYF,TGTGCCAGCAAGGGCAGGGGGCCTGGAAACACCATATATTTT
TRBD1,NA,TRBV2,TRBJ2-1,CASTLNPPGGINEQFF,TGTGCCAGCACCCTTAACCCCCCAGGGGGTATTAATGAGCAGTTCTTC
TRBD1,NA,TRBV5-4,TRBJ2-7,CASSFSGGGEQYF,TGTGCCAGCAGCTTTTCAGGGGGCGGCGAGCAGTACTTC
TRBD1,NA,TRBV4-2,TRBJ1-2,CASSRGQGYGYTF,TGTGCCAGCAGCCGGGGACAGGGCTATGGCTACACCTTC
NA,NA,TRBV27,TRBJ2-7,CASRKRSSYEQYF,TGTGCCAGCCGGAAACGGAGCTCCTACGAGCAGTACTTC
TRBD1,NA,TRBV19,TRBJ1-1,CASSIDRKGATEAFF,TGTGCCAGTAGTATAGATCGAAAGGGGGCGACTGAAGCTTTCTTT
NA,NA,TRBV15,TRBJ2-7,CATSSERSYEQYF,TGTGCCACCAGCAGTGAGCGCTCCTACGAGCAGTACTTC
TRBD2,NA,TRBV5-6,TRBJ2-1,CASSGPSGGAQNEQFF,TGTGCCAGCAGCGGACCTAGCGGGGGGGCTCAGAATGAGCAGTTCTTC
TRBD1,NA,TRBV10-3,TRBJ1-1,CATEGGQGAFEAFF,TGTGCCACCGAAGGGGGACAGGGGGCTTTTGAAGCTTTCTTT
NA,NA,TRBV6-5,TRBJ1-5,CASSNTHNQPQHF,TGTGCCAGCAGTAACACGCACAATCAGCCCCAGCATTTT
TRBD2,NA,TRBV5-1,TRBJ2-3,CASSSSGRARTDTQYF,TGCGCCAGCAGCTCTAGCGGGAGGGCCCGGACAGATACGCAGTATTTT
TRBD1,NA,TRBV19,TRBJ1-2,CASRKGQANGYTF,TGTGCCAGTAGGAAGGGACAGGCGAATGGCTACACCTTC
NA,NA,TRBV6-5,TRBJ1-3,CASGEWASGNTIYF,TGTGCCAGCGGCGAGTGGGCGTCTGGAAACACCATATATTTT
NA,NA,TRBV28,TRBJ1-5,CASSLGGSSNQPQHF,TGTGCCAGCAGCCTGGGGGGGAGTAGCAATCAGCCCCAGCATTTT
TRBD2,NA,TRBV27,TRBJ2-7,CASSSSEPGLAGLGEQYF,TGTGCCAGCAGTTCGTCAGAGCCGGGACTAGCGGGGTTAGGCGAGCAGTACTTC
NA,NA,TRBV5-6,TRBJ2-2,CASSLAPGTGELFF,TGTGCCAGCAGCTTGGCCCCGGGCACCGGGGAGCTGTTTTTT
TRBD1,NA,TRBV28,TRBJ2-7,CASSLGGQGFGEQYF,TGTGCCAGCAGTTTAGGGGGACAGGGTTTTGGAGAGCAGTACTTC
NA,NA,TRBV30,TRBJ2-5,CAWSEGFRETQYF,TGTGCCTGGAGTGAGGGGTTTCGGGAGACCCAGTACTTC
NA,NA,TRBV3-1/TRBV3-2,TRBJ1-2,CASSQAGGNYGYTF,TGTGCCAGCAGCCAAGCGGGGGGCAACTATGGCTACACCTTC
NA,NA,TRBV28,TRBJ1-1,CASSSNREGWNTEAFF,TGTGCCAGCAGTTCAAATCGGGAGGGCTGGAACACTGAAGCTTTCTTT
TRBD2,NA,TRBV7-2,TRBJ2-3,CASSFGSGGAADTQYF,TGTGCCAGCAGCTTCGGCAGCGGGGGGGCCGCAGATACGCAGTATTTT
NA,NA,TRBV5-1,TRBJ2-1,CASSRLSPPHEQFF,TGCGCCAGCAGCCGACTAAGCCCTCCACATGAGCAGTTCTTC
TRBD2,NA,TRBV28,TRBJ2-7,CASSSGTSGSWGSYEQYF,TGTGCCAGCAGTTCCGGGACTAGCGGGAGTTGGGGCTCCTACGAGCAGTACTTC
NA,NA,TRBV5-6,TRBJ1-1,CASARNTEAFF,TGTGCCAGCGCGAGAAACACTGAAGCTTTCTTT
TRBD2,NA,TRBV5-1,TRBJ2-3,CASSLARLAGNTDTQYF,TGCGCCAGCAGCTTGGCCCGGCTAGCGGGTAACACAGATACGCAGTATTTT
TRBD2,NA,TRBV7-2,TRBJ2-7,CASSLELAGSDEQYF,TGTGCCAGCAGCTTAGAACTAGCGGGATCGGACGAGCAGTACTTC
NA,NA,TRBV9,TRBJ2-3,CASKRGTENTDTQYF,TGTGCCAGCAAGCGAGGGACTGAAAATACAGATACGCAGTATTTT
TRBD1,NA,TRBV5-1,TRBJ1-1,CASRKGQGTLNTEAFF,TGCGCCAGCAGAAAGGGACAGGGGACTTTGAACACTGAAGCTTTCTTT
TRBD1,NA,TRBV18,TRBJ2-7,CASSTGTDHYEQYF,TGTGCCAGCTCAACCGGGACAGACCACTACGAGCAGTACTTC
NA,NA,TRBV7-9,TRBJ1-3,CASSSIMGPGNTIYF,TGTGCCAGCAGCTCAATAATGGGGCCTGGAAACACCATATATTTT
NA,NA,TRBV19,TRBJ2-7,CASSFRGAFEQYF,TGTGCCAGTAGCTTTCGGGGGGCGTTTGAGCAGTACTTC
TRBD1,few,TRBV12-5,TRBJ1-1,CASGLETGFTEAFF,TGTGCTAGTGGTTTGGAGACAGGGTTCACTGAAGCTTTCTTT
NA,few,TRBV25-1,TRBJ1-4,CASEKAGGRVGEKLFF,TGTGCCAGCGAGAAGGCGGGGGGTCGAGTAGGAGAAAAACTGTTTTTT
NA,NA,TRBV19,TRBJ1-1,CASRDNRWEAFF,TGTGCCAGTAGGGATAACAGGTGGGAAGCTTTCTTT